The 29 T cell receptor beta chains presented below share a single source sample, sequenced in a study of Tregs in tolerant kidney transplant recipients. Generated by immunoSEQ multiplex PCR, the TCRdb table keeps only in-frame clones and is missing some. The table has fewer than 80,000 clones, 95% to 98% seen once; the top ten hold nearly 0.35%. Material: Tregs from blood, obtained before the transplant. Source of these receptors: a human donor who received a combined kidney and bone marrow transplant.

The chain has TRBV9 and TRBJ1-3; D remains unclear. Germline V gene lookup returns CDR1 SGDLS and CDR2 YYNGEE. The germline V and J ends were trimmed by 4 bases and 0 bases, with 5 bases remaining between them. The CDR3 totals 13 residues. In DNA form, the CDR3 reads TGTGCCAGCAGCCCCCACTCTGGAAACACCATATATTTT. This codes for CASSPHSGNTIYF.

The rearrangement uses TRBV19 and TRBJ2-7; D may be TRBD2 (6 bases). Germline-derived CDR1 and CDR2 are LNHDA and SQIVND (reference sequence). The CDR3 contains 16 residues. Trimming removed 4 bases at V and 2 bases at J, with 18 bases between. The CDR3 DNA sequence: TGTGCCAGTAGTAGCCCTCGAGGTAGCGGTGCCTACGAGCAGTACTTC. It encodes CASSSPRGSGAYEQYF.

The J gene is TRBJ1-4, the V gene TRBV7-6; D unresolved. V was shortened by 6 bases and J by 7 bases, with 21 bases between the two germline ends. Germline loops: CDR1 SGHVS, CDR2 FNYEAQ. This CDR3 has 16 amino acids. In DNA form, the CDR3 reads TGTGCCAGCAGTAGAAATCCGGGGAATCTCCCTGAAAAACTGTTTTTT. Residues: CASSRNPGNLPEKLFF.

The chain joins TRBV5-4 to TRBJ2-7; perhaps TRBD1 as D (5 bases). Germline CDR1 is SGHNT and CDR2 is YYREEE (reference sequence). CDR3 length: 14 amino acids. V gave up 4 bases and J gave up 0 bases, with 11 bases separating them. CDR3 DNA: TGTGCCAGCAGCCCGAGACAGAGCTCCTACGAGCAGTACTTC. Translated: CASSPRQSSYEQYF.

This clone was detected once. V is TRBV19 and J is TRBJ1-5; D is possibly TRBD1 (5 bases). The CDR3 has 13 amino acids. Germline V lookup: CDR1 LNHDA, CDR2 SQIVND (reference sequence). With 9 bases removed from V and 3 bases from J, the gap between germline ends came to 12 bases. CDR3 sequence reads: CASGRGYNQPQHF. CDR3 DNA sequence: TGTGCCAGCGGGAGGGGTTACAATCAGCCCCAGCATTTT.

The rearrangement joins TRBV15 to TRBJ2-1; TRBD1 agrees at 8 bases. This CDR3 comprises 16 residues. Per germline, CDR1 LNHNV and CDR2 YYDKDF (reference sequence). The junction had 8 bases not matched to a gene; V was cut back by 4 bases and J by 3 bases. The chain's CDR3 is CATSTYRGVGYNEQFF. In DNA form, the CDR3 reads TGTGCCACCAGCACCTACAGGGGGGTTGGCTACAATGAGCAGTTCTTC.

The V and J genes are TRBV13 and TRBJ1-5, with D unresolved. The germline gives CDR1 PRHDT, CDR2 FYEKMQ (reference sequence). The CDR3 contains 13 residues. The V end was cut by 5 bases, the J end by 7 bases, with 12 bases between. CDR3 loop: CASSLQGRQPQHF. DNA of the CDR3: TGTGCCAGCAGCCTACAAGGGAGGCAGCCCCAGCATTTT.

The chain recombines TRBV19 with TRBJ1-3; 9 bases line up with TRBD1. The CDR3 totals 17 residues. V lost 5 bases, J lost 8 bases, and 16 bases stayed unmatched. Germline V gene sequence: CDR1 LNHDA, CDR2 SQIVND (reference sequence). The CDR3 sequence: CASSPNLPGQGMYTIYF. The CDR3 region has the DNA TGTGCCAGTAGTCCTAACCTCCCGGGACAGGGCATGTACACCATATATTTT.

This rearrangement joins TRBV9 to TRBJ2-1, with unresolved D. The germline gives CDR1 SGDLS, CDR2 YYNGEE. This CDR3 is 17 amino acids long. Between the trimmed V and J ends, which lost 0 bases and 2 bases, there was a span of 15 bases. The CDR3 region has the DNA TGTGCCAGCAGCGTAGATCTTCGGAGAGAAGCCTACAATGAGCAGTTCTTC. The encoded protein is CASSVDLRREAYNEQFF.

A single count supports this clone. This chain joins TRBV7-9 and TRBJ2-7; D possibly corresponds to TRBD2 (5 bases). Germline-derived CDR1 and CDR2 are SEHNR and FQNEAQ (reference sequence). The CDR3 runs 14 residues. Trimming shortened V by 5 bases and J by 3 bases, and 14 bases separated the two germline ends. For the CDR3, the DNA is TGTGCCAGCAGCGGGCTAGCCGAGGTCTACGAGCAGTACTTC. It encodes CASSGLAEVYEQYF.

J is TRBJ2-5 and V is TRBV2; tentative D call: TRBD2 (5 bases). The J call could be wrong; TRBJ2-7 is a better fit for the DNA end. CDR1 SNHLY and CDR2 FYNNEI come from the germline V gene. The CDR3 has 14 residues. As DNA, the CDR3 is TGTGCCAGCAGTGGGTTTAGCGCGAACTACGAGCAGTACTTC. Translation: CASSGFSANYEQYF.

The chain is built from TRBV27 and TRBJ1-2; D possibly corresponds to TRBD1 (6 bases). CDR1 is MNHEY, CDR2 SMNVEV, per germline (reference sequence). The CDR3 has 13 residues. Trimming removed 5 bases from V and 8 bases from J, with 15 bases in between. The DNA for the CDR3 is TGTGCCAGCAGTCCAAGGGGGTCTCGGGGCTACACCTTC. Protein sequence: CASSPRGSRGYTF.

The V and J genes are TRBV10-1 and TRBJ1-5, with D unresolved. This CDR3 has 16 amino acids. Trimming pared 2 bases from V and 0 bases from J, leaving 11 bases between. Germline CDR1 is WNHNN and CDR2 is SYGVQD (reference sequence). CDR3 amino acids: CASSEADNYSNQPQHF. The CDR3 bases are TGCGCCAGCAGTGAGGCAGATAATTATAGCAATCAGCCCCAGCATTTT.

Regarding this clone: One end of the junction is discordant with germline, which a read error may explain. Other DNA sequences in this specimen translate into the identical CDR3. This chain connects TRBV28 to TRBJ2-3, with TRBD1 identical over 7 bases. CDR1 is MDHEN and CDR2 is SYDVKM in the germline V gene. The CDR3 is 14 amino acids. CDR3 sequence reads: CASSLSYRGYTQYF. Written as DNA, the CDR3 is TGTGCCAGCAGCTTATCCTACAGGGGTTATACGCAGTATTTT.

The J gene is TRBJ1-5, the V gene TRBV12-5, with 7 bases lining up with TRBD1. V was pared by 6 bases and J by 2 bases, with 7 bases of the junction left unmatched. The CDR3 consists of 15 residues. The V gene's germline CDR1 is LGHNT and CDR2 FRNRAP. The CDR3 protein is CASGHRQGGNQPQHF. The CDR3, as DNA: TGTGCTAGTGGCCACCGACAGGGAGGCAATCAGCCCCAGCATTTT.

This clone is a singleton in its sample. The V call is TRBV5-1, the J call TRBJ2-2, with a tentative D call TRBD1 (6 bases). Germline V gene lookup returns CDR1 SGHRS and CDR2 YFSETQ. CDR3 length: 17 residues. Trimming left V 2 bases short and J 7 bases short, with 21 bases between. CDR3 sequence (DNA): TGCGCCAGCAGCTTAGGGTTGGACAGACTACAGGGCGGGGAGCTGTTTTTT. This gives the protein CASSLGLDRLQGGELFF.

The chain recombines TRBV2 with TRBJ1-2; weak D call: TRBD1 (6 bases). V shed 5 bases and J shed 2 bases, with 9 bases lying between them. Germline CDR1 and CDR2: SNHLY and FYNNEI. This CDR3 comprises 13 residues. The DNA of the CDR3 is TGTGCCAGCAGTCCCGGACAGAACTATGGCTACACCTTC. Translated: CASSPGQNYGYTF.

The V and J genes are TRBV5-5 and TRBJ2-7; TRBD1 is a possible D gene (7 bases). The CDR3 consists of 15 residues. In germline, CDR1 is SGHKS, CDR2 YYEKEE (reference sequence). V lost 3 bases and J lost 12, with 25 bases in between. The CDR3 protein is CASSSPGQVSTRGYF. CDR3 coding DNA: TGTGCCAGCAGCTCGCCTGGACAGGTTTCTACGCGGGGGTACTTC. Complete variable domain (other parts from reference TRBV5-5 and TRBJ2-7): DAGVTQSPTHLIKTRGQQVTLRCSPISGHKSVSWYQQVLGQGPQFIFQYYEKEERGRGNFPDRFSARQFPNYSSELNVNALLLGDSALYLCASSSPGQVSTRGYFGPGTRLTVT.

The chain recombines TRBV7-2 with TRBJ2-5, with a weak D call TRBD1 (5 bases). V was trimmed by 3 bases and J by 2 bases, leaving 7 bases between them. Per germline, CDR1 SGHTA and CDR2 FQGNSA. The CDR3 extends over 13 amino acids. CDR3 sequence (DNA): TGTGCCAGCAGCTTTTCAGGGCAAGAGACCCAGTACTTC. It is translated as CASSFSGQETQYF. The entire variable domain, with the rest obtained from reference TRBV7-2 and TRBJ2-5, is as follows: GAGVSQSPSNKVTEKGKDVELRCDPISGHTALYWYRQSLGQGLEFLIYFQGNSAPDKSGLPSDRFSAERTGGSVSTLTIQRTQQEDSAVYLCASSFSGQETQYFGPGTRLLVL.

The chain links TRBV7-7 to TRBJ2-3, with D perhaps TRBD1 (6 bases). Germline V gene data show CDR1 as SSHAT and CDR2 as FNYEAQ (reference sequence). V was pared by 5 bases and J by 3 bases, with 15 bases between. The CDR3 consists of 15 residues. The CDR3 nucleotides are TGTGCCAGCAGCCCCCAGGGGTTGGGAACAGATACGCAGTATTTT. Its protein product is CASSPQGLGTDTQYF. The whole variable domain, remainder taken from reference TRBV7-7 and TRBJ2-3, is GAGVSQSPRYKVTKRGQDVTLRCDPISSHATLYWYQQALGQGPEFLTYFNYEAQPDKSGLPSDRFSAERPEGSISTLTIQRTEQRDSAMYRCASSPQGLGTDTQYFGPGTRLTVL.

The chain links TRBV5-1 to TRBJ2-2; no clear D. The CDR3 extends over 12 amino acids. Germline CDR1 is SGHRS and CDR2 is YFSETQ. The V end lost 2 bases, the J end lost 7 bases, and 6 bases lay between the germline ends. The CDR3, as DNA: TGCGCCAGCAGCTTTGGTAGCGGGGAGCTGTTTTTT. Encoded protein: CASSFGSGELFF.

The rearrangement joins TRBV30 to TRBJ2-3, with a weak D call TRBD1 (5 bases). Per germline, CDR1 GTSNPN and CDR2 SVGIG (reference sequence). V was shortened by 3 bases and J by 1 base, with 8 bases between the two germline ends. This CDR3 region has 13 residues. CDR3 protein: CAWRKTGTDTQYF. The CDR3 nucleotides are TGTGCCTGGAGGAAGACAGGCACAGATACGCAGTATTTT.

The chain links TRBV30 to TRBJ1-1; 8 bases fit TRBD1. In germline, CDR1 is GTSNPN, CDR2 SVGIG (reference sequence). This CDR3 spans 15 amino acids. V dropped 1 base and J dropped 5; count of bases not matched to a gene: 9. The CDR3 protein is CAWSDSHRGGTEAFF. CDR3 nucleotides: TGTGCCTGGAGTGATTCCCACAGGGGGGGTACTGAAGCTTTCTTT.

The chain is built from TRBV11-3 and TRBJ2-7; 8 nucleotides agree with TRBD2. The CDR3 loop spans 15 amino acids. CDR1 and CDR2 (germline): SGHNT, YENEEA. The junction had 10 bases not matched to a gene; V was cut back by 5 bases and J by 4 bases. For the CDR3, the DNA is TGTGCCAGCAGCGTCACTAGCGGCAGCCCATACGAGCAGTACTTC. Residues: CASSVTSGSPYEQYF.

The gene calls are TRBV7-2 and TRBJ2-7, with 7 bases identical to TRBD1. This CDR3 comprises 15 residues. The V gene's germline CDR1 is SGHTA and CDR2 FQGNSA. V shed 5 bases and J 1 base; nucleotides not matched to a gene: 8. The CDR3 here is CASSLDRAQSYEQYF. CDR3 sequence (DNA): TGTGCCAGCAGCCTCGACAGGGCCCAATCCTACGAGCAGTACTTC.

V usage is TRBV7-2 and J usage is TRBJ1-2; 7 positions match TRBD1. The CDR3 sequence is 15 residues long. Germline values: CDR1 SGHTA, CDR2 FQGNSA. V was pared by 3 bases and J by 4 bases, with 8 bases of the junction left unmatched. The CDR3 region has the DNA TGTGCCAGCAGCTTTCAGGGGGGTTTTGGCTATGGCTACACCTTC. Protein: CASSFQGGFGYGYTF.

The CDR3 reads CSALDRNYGYTF. The CDR3 coding sequence is TGCAGCGCCTTAGACAGGAACTATGGCTACACCTTC. The chain couples TRBV29-1 to TRBJ1-2; maybe TRBD1 (6 bases). Germline CDR1 is SQVTM and CDR2 is ANQGSEA. Trimming took off 7 bases at V and 2 bases at J, with 11 bases between the two ends. The CDR3 has 12 amino acids.

The chain has TRBV12-5 and TRBJ1-1; 9 bases agree with TRBD1. CDR3 length equals 18 residues. Trimming removed 1 base from V and 3 bases from J; junction bases left unmatched: 12. CDR1 is LGHNT and CDR2 is FRNRAP in the germline V gene. The CDR3 region is CASGLGVQGARLDTEAFF. Written as DNA, the CDR3 is TGTGCTAGTGGTTTGGGCGTACAGGGGGCGAGATTGGACACTGAAGCTTTCTTT.

This chain joins TRBV19 and TRBJ1-5; tentatively, D is TRBD1 (5 bases). V dropped 3 bases and J dropped 2 bases, with 17 bases sitting between them. Germline values: CDR1 LNHDA, CDR2 SQIVND (reference sequence). The CDR3 contains 17 residues. Here the CDR3 DNA reads TGTGCCAGTAGTATGGGGATCCTAGGGGTAGGCAATCAGCCCCAGCATTTT. It translates to CASSMGILGVGNQPQHF.